This TCR beta chain was recorded in a study of control samples from healthy donors and cancer patients. Here immunoSEQ multiplex PCR was the method, and the copy in TCRdb shows in-frame clones only, minus some. The profile shows over 70,000 clones, roughly 89% of them singletons. In this sample, this clone turned up once. The ends were cut back, 5 bases at V and 3 bases at J, with 19 bases in the middle. CDR1 and CDR2 from the germline V gene are SGHAT and FQNNGV. The CDR3 runs to 17 residues. The V call is TRBV11-2, the J call TRBJ2-2; D might be TRBD2 (7 bases). The source material was PBMCs. This clonotype was sampled from a woman between 45 and 65 years old with colorectal cancer. DNA for the CDR3: TGTGCCAGCAGCCCCTCCCTGGGGGGGCCGGACACCGGGGAGCTGTTTTTT. It codes for CASSPSLGGPDTGELFF.